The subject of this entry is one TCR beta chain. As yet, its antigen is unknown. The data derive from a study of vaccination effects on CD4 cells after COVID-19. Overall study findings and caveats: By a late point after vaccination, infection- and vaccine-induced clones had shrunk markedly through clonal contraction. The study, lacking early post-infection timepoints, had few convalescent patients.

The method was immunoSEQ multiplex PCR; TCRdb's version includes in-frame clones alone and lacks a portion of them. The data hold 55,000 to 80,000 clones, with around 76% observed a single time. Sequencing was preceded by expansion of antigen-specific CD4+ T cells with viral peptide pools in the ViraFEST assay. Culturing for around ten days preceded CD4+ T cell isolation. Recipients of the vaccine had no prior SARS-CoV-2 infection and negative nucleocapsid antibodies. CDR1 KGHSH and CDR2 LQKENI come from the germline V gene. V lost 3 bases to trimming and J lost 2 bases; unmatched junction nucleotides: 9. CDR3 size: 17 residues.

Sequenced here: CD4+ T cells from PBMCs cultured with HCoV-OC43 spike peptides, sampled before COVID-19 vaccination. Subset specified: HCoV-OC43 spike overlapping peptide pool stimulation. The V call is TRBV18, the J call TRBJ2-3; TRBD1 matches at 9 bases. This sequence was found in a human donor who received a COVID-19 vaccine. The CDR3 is CASSPAGTGQLTDTQYF. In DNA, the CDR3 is TGTGCCAGCTCACCCGCCGGGACAGGGCAGCTCACAGATACGCAGTATTTT.